The 22 T cell receptor beta chains below were found in one sample sequenced in a study of blood T cell repertoires in COVID-19. Assay: immunoSEQ multiplex PCR; the TCRdb copy retains only in-frame clones and omits some. The sample records about 240,000 clones, roughly 82% being singletons. The sample consisted of peripheral blood. All receptors derive from a man at least 80 years old with acute or convalescent COVID-19.

DNA of the CDR3: TGTGCCAGCACCGAGCGGACAGCAAACGAGTATAGCAATCAGCCCCAGCATTTT. It yields the protein CASTERTANEYSNQPQHF. The chain links TRBV2 to TRBJ1-5; TRBD1 might be the D (6 bases). Trimming stripped 7 bases from V and 0 bases from J, with 22 bases between. This CDR3 region has 18 residues. Germline values: CDR1 SNHLY, CDR2 FYNNEI.

The gene calls are TRBV2 and TRBJ2-1, with D possibly being TRBD1 (5 bases). The CDR3 has 15 amino acids. V gave up 6 bases and J gave up 4 bases, with 16 bases separating them. Germline lookup yields CDR1 SNHLY and CDR2 FYNNEI. The CDR3 DNA reads as TGTGCCAGCAGGCCGGACATTTTCTCATACAATGAGCAGTTCTTC. As protein: CASRPDIFSYNEQFF.

The CDR3 nucleotides are TGTGCCACCAGTGATTTCGATGAGCAGTTCTTC. Encoded protein: CATSDFDEQFF. The J gene is TRBJ2-1, the V gene TRBV24-1, with D unresolved. Trimming shortened V by 1 base and J by 8 bases, and 2 bases separated the two germline ends. The CDR3 sequence is 11 residues long. Germline CDR1 and CDR2: KGHDR and SFDVKD.

The rearrangement joins TRBV7-2 to TRBJ1-4, with D hard to call. The CDR3 has 14 amino acids. V lost 0 bases and J 3 bases, leaving 5 bases between the germline ends. Germline V gene sequence: CDR1 SGHTA, CDR2 FQGNSA. The CDR3 protein is CASSLAAPNEKLFF. The DNA for the CDR3 is TGTGCCAGCAGCTTAGCGGCCCCTAATGAAAAACTGTTTTTT.

The chain employs TRBV11-1 and TRBJ2-2, with D maybe TRBD1 (6 bases). Looked up from germline, CDR1 is SGHAT and CDR2 is FQDESV (reference sequence). V was trimmed by 4 bases and J by 2 bases, leaving 8 bases between them. There are 14 residues in the CDR3. The CDR3, as DNA: TGTGCCAGCAGCTCACAGGGAAACACCGGGGAGCTGTTTTTT. This translates into CASSSQGNTGELFF.

V and J are TRBV5-1 and TRBJ2-7; D remains ambiguous. The CDR3 is 14 residues long. CDR1 is SGHRS and CDR2 is YFSETQ in the germline V gene. The ends were cut back, 0 bases at V and 0 bases at J, with 7 bases in the middle. CDR3 bases: TGCGCCAGCAGCTTGGGATACAGCTCCTACGAGCAGTACTTC. It codes for CASSLGYSSYEQYF.

The chain combines TRBV6-6 with TRBJ1-5; 7 bases agree with TRBD1. Germline V gene data show CDR1 as MNHNY and CDR2 as SVGAGI (reference sequence). With V trimmed by 5 bases and J by 5 bases, 9 bases remained unmatched. This CDR3 region has 15 residues. CDR3 protein: CASSAGRGPDQPQHF. The CDR3, as DNA: TGTGCCAGCAGTGCCGGGAGGGGGCCGGATCAGCCCCAGCATTTT.

The rearrangement links TRBV14 to TRBJ1-1; D possibly corresponds to TRBD1 (6 bases). Looked up from germline, CDR1 is SGHDN and CDR2 is FVKESK. The V end lost 4 bases, the J end lost 10 bases, and 10 bases lay between the germline ends. The CDR3 loop spans 11 amino acids. In DNA, the CDR3 is TGTGCCAGCAGCCTCAGGGGAGTAGCTTTCTTT. Protein product: CASSLRGVAFF.

The genes are TRBV2 and TRBJ2-1; the match to TRBD1 covers 9 bases. CDR3 length: 14 residues. From germline, CDR1 is SNHLY and CDR2 FYNNEI. V dropped 4 bases and J dropped 5; count of bases not matched to a gene: 3. DNA of the CDR3: TGTGCCAGCAGTGCAACAGGGGGCAACAATGAGCAGTTCTTC. Protein: CASSATGGNNEQFF.

The chain couples TRBV6-6 to TRBJ1-2, with 7 bases that match TRBD1. The CDR3 sequence is 15 residues long. Germline CDR1 and CDR2: MNHNY and SVGAGI (reference sequence). Trimming took 2 bases from V and 0 from J; bases not matched to a gene: 3. The CDR3 bases are TGTGCCAGCAGTTACCAGGGGGGAGCTAACTATGGCTACACCTTC. It yields the protein CASSYQGGANYGYTF.

The chain joins TRBV5-6 to TRBJ2-7; 8 bases agree with TRBD2. This CDR3 is built from 18 residues. Germline trimming cut 0 bases from V and 0 bases from J; bases unmatched to any gene: 11. Germline CDR1 reads SGHDT; CDR2 reads YYEEEE. CDR3 in amino acids: CASSLEGPGGPLSYEQYF. The CDR3, as DNA: TGTGCCAGCAGCTTGGAGGGACCGGGAGGGCCCCTCTCCTACGAGCAGTACTTC.

The J gene is TRBJ2-7, the V gene TRBV2; 7 nucleotides line up with TRBD1. This CDR3 comprises 14 residues. V was clipped by 3 bases and J by 5 bases; unmatched bases: 7. Germline V gives CDR1 SNHLY, CDR2 FYNNEI. The CDR3 nucleotides read TGTGCCAGCAGTGAGAACAGGGGTGGGCACGAGCAGTACTTC. Translating gives CASSENRGGHEQYF. Based on the CDR3 plus reference TRBV2 and TRBJ2-7, the full variable domain is EPEVTQTPSHQVTQMGQEVILRCVPISNHLYFYWYRQILGQKVEFLVSFYNNEISEKSEIFDDQFSVERPDGSNFTLKIRSTKLEDSAMYFCASSENRGGHEQYFGPGTRLTVT.

This clone appeared a few times. This sequence joins TRBV5-1 and TRBJ1-2; TRBD1 agrees at 9 bases. Germline V gives CDR1 SGHRS, CDR2 YFSETQ. There are 13 residues in the CDR3. V shed 1 base, J shed 6 bases, and the junction held 1 base outside the gene matches. The CDR3 bases are TGCGCCAGCAGCTTGTGGGACAGGGATGGCTACACCTTC. Its translation is CASSLWDRDGYTF.

This clone turned up a few times. The rearrangement uses TRBV5-6 and TRBJ2-7; a weak D match, TRBD2 (5 bases). The CDR3 consists of 13 residues. Germline values: CDR1 SGHDT, CDR2 YYEEEE. V was shortened by 5 bases and J by 5 bases, with 14 bases between the two germline ends. DNA of the CDR3: TGTGCCAGCAGTTCGACTAAGGTCCACGAGCAGTACTTC. This sequence encodes CASSSTKVHEQYF.

Note on this clone: Other DNA sequences within the sample encode an identical CDR3. This chain connects TRBV28 to TRBJ2-7; 7 bases map to TRBD2. Germline V CDR1 and CDR2: MDHEN, SYDVKM. The CDR3 loop spans 12 amino acids. V dropped 6 bases and J dropped 3; count of bases not matched to a gene: 2. DNA of the CDR3: TGTGCCAGCAGCCCGGGGGGCTACGAGCAGTACTTC. Its translation is CASSPGGYEQYF.

The rearrangement uses TRBV4-3 and TRBJ2-5, with D possibly matching TRBD1 (5 bases). The CDR3 has 15 amino acids. In germline, CDR1 is LGHNA, CDR2 YSLEER. Trimming took 4 bases from V and 5 from J, leaving 17 bases between them. CDR3 nucleotides: TGCGCCAGCAGCCCCACCTTCGCAGGGCTGGAGACCCAGTACTTC. This sequence encodes CASSPTFAGLETQYF.

This chain connects TRBV27 to TRBJ1-1; TRBD1 matches 9 bases. The CDR3 runs to 13 residues. V gave up 3 bases and J gave up 11 bases; unmatched junction bases: 7. Germline lookup yields CDR1 MNHEY and CDR2 SMNVEV (reference sequence). The CDR3 nucleotides read TGTGCCAGCAGTTTGGTCCGGACAGGGGAGGCTTTCTTT. Its protein is CASSLVRTGEAFF.

The chain joins TRBV5-1 to TRBJ1-4; D is ambiguous. Germline V gene lookup returns CDR1 SGHRS and CDR2 YFSETQ. The CDR3 consists of 14 residues. V lost 7 bases to trimming and J lost 4 bases, with 14 bases between them. CDR3 sequence: CASSVDTGNEKLFF. CDR3 nucleotide sequence: TGCGCCAGCTCCGTGGATACGGGTAATGAAAAACTGTTTTTT. The variable domain in full, completed from reference TRBV5-1 and TRBJ1-4, reads KAGVTQTPRYLIKTRGQQVTLSCSPISGHRSVSWYQQTPGQGLQFLFEYFSETQRNKGNFPGRFSGRQFSNSRSEMNVSTLELGDSALYLCASSVDTGNEKLFFGSGTQLSVL.

A remark on this clone: The junction does not match germline at one end; this may be a read error. The rearrangement joins TRBV7-7 to TRBJ1-3; D is undetermined. The CDR3 is 14 amino acids. Germline values: CDR1 SSHAT, CDR2 FNYEAQ (reference sequence). This CDR3 reads CASSPQDSGNTIYF. In DNA form, the CDR3 reads TGTGCTAGCAGCCCCCAGGACTCTGGAAACACCATATATTTT.

This chain links TRBV5-6 with TRBJ1-2; TRBD1 matches 7 bases. The germline V gene encodes CDR1 SGHDT and CDR2 YYEEEE. The CDR3 has 16 residues. The trim removed 4 bases at V and 5 bases at J, leaving 14 bases unmatched. The CDR3 region is CASSRPTGTERYGYTF. Written as DNA, the CDR3 is TGTGCCAGCAGCCGACCAACTGGGACAGAGCGATATGGCTACACCTTC.

This clone turned up a few times. The chain combines TRBV14 with TRBJ1-6, with D uncertain. V was clipped by 3 bases and J by 10 bases, with 13 bases between them. The CDR3 has 14 residues. From germline, CDR1 is SGHDN and CDR2 FVKESK. CDR3 coding DNA: TGTGCCAGCAGCCACCGGGTTTGGGAGTCACCCCTCCACTTT. Protein sequence: CASSHRVWESPLHF.

The genes are TRBV15 and TRBJ2-5, with TRBD2 as a possible D gene (6 bases). This CDR3 region has 15 residues. Looked up from germline, CDR1 is LNHNV and CDR2 is YYDKDF (reference sequence). V was clipped by 0 bases and J by 5 bases, with 13 bases between them. The CDR3 nucleotides are TGTGCCACCAGCAGAGATCGAACTAGCACTGAGACCCAGTACTTC. Its protein is CATSRDRTSTETQYF.